A single sample is the source of the 18 T cell receptor beta chains below, sequenced in a study of blood T cell repertoires in COVID-19. TCRdb's table, derived via immunoSEQ multiplex PCR, lists solely in-frame clones and lacks some. The sample contains 150,000 to 200,000 clones, approximately 81% of which appear only once. Sequencing was done on a sample of PBMCs or T cells enriched from blood (not recorded which). The receptors stem from a man aged 55 to 70 who had recovered from COVID-19.

This chain's CDR3 is CASSLTRGGGNQPQHF. The CDR3 nucleotides are TGTGCCAGCTCACTAACCCGCGGGGGCGGCAATCAGCCCCAGCATTTT. J is TRBJ1-5 and V is TRBV18; D might be TRBD1 (6 bases). The CDR3 covers 16 residues. The V gene's germline CDR1 is KGHSH and CDR2 LQKENI. The V and J ends lost 4 bases and 2 bases respectively, with 15 bases between them.

V gene TRBV2 combines with J gene TRBJ2-5; 7 bases fit TRBD2. The CDR3 spans 15 residues. V shed 0 bases, J shed 5 bases, and the junction held 6 bases outside the gene matches. Per the germline V gene, CDR1 is SNHLY and CDR2 is FYNNEI. CDR3 region: CASSEARGIGETQYF. As DNA, the CDR3 is TGTGCCAGCAGTGAAGCGCGGGGGATAGGGGAGACCCAGTACTTC.

This rearrangement joins TRBV4-1 to TRBJ2-7, with D perhaps matching TRBD1 (5 bases). Germline values: CDR1 MGHRA, CDR2 YSYEKL. V lost 4 bases and J 5 bases, leaving 21 bases between the germline ends. This CDR3 spans 16 amino acids. The CDR3 sequence is CASSRQVGRMMDEQYF. Here the CDR3 DNA reads TGCGCCAGCAGCCGCCAGGTGGGGCGCATGATGGACGAGCAGTACTTC.

The V and J genes are TRBV19 and TRBJ2-3, with a weak D call TRBD2 (6 bases). The CDR3 covers 14 residues. V lost 1 base and J 4 bases, leaving 9 bases between the germline ends. Germline V gene data show CDR1 as LNHDA and CDR2 as SQIVND (reference sequence). For the CDR3, the DNA is TGTGCCAGTAGTATAGGGGAGGCGGCAGATACGCAGTATTTT. Amino acid sequence: CASSIGEAADTQYF.

J is TRBJ2-3 and V is TRBV3-1 (or the pseudogene TRBV3-2); D is perhaps TRBD2 (5 bases). Trimming left V 8 bases short and J 6 bases short, with 15 bases between. The germline V gene has CDR1 LGHDT and CDR2 YNNKEL (reference sequence). The CDR3 is 13 amino acids. The DNA for the CDR3 is TGTGCCAGCCTCCAACGGGGTGGCGATACGCAGTATTTT. Protein: CASLQRGGDTQYF.

The chain uses TRBV6-6 and TRBJ1-1, with D hard to call. Germline assignment: CDR1 MNHNY and CDR2 SVGAGI (reference sequence). With 8 bases removed from V and 1 base from J, the gap between germline ends came to 11 bases. The CDR3 is made up of 13 amino acids. Here the CDR3 DNA reads TGTGCCAGCCGACACCTCCAGAACACTGAAGCTTTCTTT. Protein: CASRHLQNTEAFF.

The sample holds a few counts of this clone. The chain joins TRBV12-5 to TRBJ2-1; TRBD1 aligns across 8 bases. V trimming: 5 bases; J trimming: 7 bases; junction bases outside the gene matches: 7. CDR3 length equals 14 residues. Germline assignment: CDR1 LGHNT and CDR2 FRNRAP. CDR3 in amino acids: CASGPDGTGNEQFF. CDR3 nucleotides: TGTGCTAGTGGTCCGGATGGGACAGGTAATGAGCAGTTCTTC.

The table lists this clone with a few counts. The J gene is TRBJ1-6, the V gene TRBV20-1; 10 bases are a match to TRBD1. The CDR3 runs to 16 residues. CDR1 DFQATT and CDR2 SNEGSKA come from the germline V gene (reference sequence). The J segment lost 6 bases and the V segment lost 3 bases, leaving 8 bases of the junction unmatched. The CDR3 here is CSASVGTGVINSPLHF. The CDR3 DNA sequence: TGCAGTGCTAGTGTTGGGACAGGGGTTATTAATTCACCCCTCCACTTT.

The chain couples TRBV5-1 to TRBJ1-1; D call uncertain. The CDR3 totals 15 residues. V dropped 0 bases and J dropped 2 bases, with 11 bases sitting between them. The germline CDR1 and CDR2 sequences are SGHRS and YFSETQ. As DNA, the CDR3 is TGCGCCAGCAGCTTGGGGGAGGGCTTAAACACTGAAGCTTTCTTT. Its translation: CASSLGEGLNTEAFF.

The V and J genes are TRBV11-3 and TRBJ1-1; 7 nucleotides line up with TRBD1. V lost 3 bases, J lost 1 base, and 5 bases stayed unmatched. This CDR3 contains 15 residues. Per germline, CDR1 SGHNT and CDR2 YENEEA. The CDR3 DNA sequence: TGTGCCAGCAGCTTGTACAGGGGCAAGAACACTGAAGCTTTCTTT. Its translation is CASSLYRGKNTEAFF.

V usage is TRBV5-1 and J usage is TRBJ2-3; tentatively, D is TRBD1 (6 bases). Trimming removed 4 bases from V and 1 base from J, with 22 bases in between. Per germline, CDR1 SGHRS and CDR2 YFSETQ. The CDR3 is 18 amino acids. The CDR3 spells CASSPNSFRTAGTDTQYF. The CDR3 DNA is TGCGCCAGCAGCCCGAATAGTTTTAGGACAGCGGGCACAGATACGCAGTATTTT.

J is TRBJ1-2 and V is TRBV15, with D unclear. With 5 bases removed from V and 0 bases from J, the gap between germline ends came to 13 bases. The CDR3 is 15 residues long. Per germline, CDR1 LNHNV and CDR2 YYDKDF (reference sequence). The CDR3 region is CATSLEGAANYGYTF. For the CDR3, the DNA is TGTGCCACCAGCCTCGAAGGAGCGGCTAACTATGGCTACACCTTC. The full variable domain, completed using reference TRBV15 and TRBJ1-2, is DAMVIQNPRYQVTQFGKPVTLSCSQTLNHNVMYWYQQKSSQAPKLLFHYYDKDFNNEADTPDNFQSRRPNTSFCFLDIRSPGLGDTAMYLCATSLEGAANYGYTFGSGTRLTVV.

The J gene is TRBJ1-2, the V gene TRBV28; TRBD1 matches 10 bases. Trimming took 5 bases from V and 0 from J; bases not matched to a gene: 3. The germline V gene has CDR1 MDHEN and CDR2 SYDVKM. The CDR3 loop spans 15 amino acids. CDR3 nucleotides: TGTGCCAGCAGTAGGGACAGGGGAGCTAACTATGGCTACACCTTC. Amino acid sequence: CASSRDRGANYGYTF.

The V and J genes are TRBV13 and TRBJ1-1; no clear D. CDR3 size: 13 residues. Germline lookup yields CDR1 PRHDT and CDR2 FYEKMQ (reference sequence). Between the trimmed V and J ends, which lost 3 bases and 4 bases, there was a span of 9 bases. CDR3 amino acids: CASSFSVATEAFF. Here the CDR3 DNA reads TGTGCCAGCAGCTTCTCTGTAGCCACTGAAGCTTTCTTT.

The gene calls are TRBV9 and TRBJ2-2, with TRBD1 matching over 7 bases. CDR1 SGDLS and CDR2 YYNGEE come from the germline V gene. There are 14 residues in the CDR3. Losses at the gene ends were 3 bases for V and 5 bases for J; bases not matched to a gene: 4. The CDR3 sequence is CASSAGDRTGELFF. The DNA of the CDR3 is TGTGCCAGCAGCGCCGGGGACAGAACCGGGGAGCTGTTTTTT.

The chain joins TRBV10-3 to TRBJ2-2; 12 bases align to TRBD1. The CDR3 totals 16 residues. The J segment lost 6 bases and the V segment lost 3 bases, leaving 5 bases of the junction unmatched. Germline CDR1 is ENHRY and CDR2 is SYGVKD. The CDR3, as DNA: TGTGCCATCAGTGACAGTGGGACAGGGGGCTCCGGGGAGCTGTTTTTT. Its protein product is CAISDSGTGGSGELFF.

The V and J genes are TRBV27 and TRBJ2-7; TRBD2 matches 7 bases. The CDR3 has 15 residues. Germline assignment: CDR1 MNHEY and CDR2 SMNVEV (reference sequence). Trimming cost V 2 bases and J 1 base; bases outside gene matches: 5. The CDR3 sequence is CASSLRQGGSYEQYF. The CDR3 region has the DNA TGTGCCAGCAGTTTAAGGCAGGGAGGGTCCTACGAGCAGTACTTC.

The chain joins TRBV11-2 to TRBJ1-4; no definite D call. Germline CDR1 is SGHAT and CDR2 is FQNNGV. V dropped 1 base and J dropped 7 bases, with 16 bases sitting between them. The CDR3 runs 16 residues. This chain's CDR3 is CASSLGETGRGEKLFF. CDR3 bases: TGTGCCAGCAGCTTAGGGGAGACCGGCCGTGGTGAAAAACTGTTTTTT.